This is a list of T cell receptor beta chains from one sample in a study of shared clonotypes between healthy human individuals. Sequencing used immunoSEQ multiplex PCR; TCRdb keeps in-frame clones, though not all of them. The data contain roughly 2,300,000 clones, less than 95% of them singletons. Sequenced input: naive CD4+ T cells from PBMCs. These receptors were collected from a man aged 18 to 35 in good health. Some clones in this sample may be carry-over from other donors' samples. The CDR3 runs from the conserved cysteine through the conserved F or W. D genes are given only for firm matches. The listing skips clone size in some rows; elsewhere it reads once, few, many or a size class.

>TRBV4-1|TRBJ1-4|.|.
TGCGCCAGCAGCCGGGGTCCTAATGAAAAACTGTTTTTT
CASSRGPNEKLFF
>TRBV6-6|TRBJ1-1|.|.
TGTGCCAGCAGTTACTCCGCGGCCAGGAACACTGAAGCTTTCTTT
CASSYSAARNTEAFF
>TRBV6-6|TRBJ2-7|.|.
TGTGCCAGCAGTTACAATCTAGCAGATTATGCCGAGCAGTACTTC
CASSYNLADYAEQYF
>TRBV15|TRBJ2-1|.|once
TGTGCCACCAGCAGCAGTGTCGACAGGTCTGAGCAGTTCTTC
CATSSSVDRSEQFF
>TRBV7-3|TRBJ1-1|.|few
TGTGCCAGCAGCTTAGACAGTCACACTGAAGCTTTCTTT
CASSLDSHTEAFF
>TRBV10-3|TRBJ2-7|TRBD2|.
TGTGCCATCAGAGGCGGGGGGGGCCTGGACGAGCAGTACTTC
CAIRGGGGLDEQYF
>TRBV7-9|TRBJ1-1|.|.
TGTGCCAGCACCCAGGCGCCAGGGAACACTGAAGCTTTCTTT
CASTQAPGNTEAFF
>TRBV4-2|TRBJ2-7|.|.
TGTGCCAGCAGCCAAGATTGGACCGACGAGCAGTACTTC
CASSQDWTDEQYF
>TRBV18|TRBJ2-7|TRBD1|.
TGTGCCAGCTCACCACCCAGACAGGGGGAATACGAGCAGTACTTC
CASSPPRQGEYEQYF
>TRBV28|TRBJ1-5|.|.
TGTGCCAGCAGTTTACCTCTGACACGGAGCAATCAGCCCCAGCATTTT
CASSLPLTRSNQPQHF
>TRBV28|TRBJ1-5|.|.
TGTGCCAGCAGTAAGAGGAAGATTATGGGCAATCAGCCCCAGCATTTT
CASSKRKIMGNQPQHF
>TRBV9|TRBJ2-2|.|few
TGTGCCAGCAGCGTAGAAACCCCCGGGGAGCTGTTTTTT
CASSVETPGELFF
>TRBV4-2|TRBJ2-7|.|.
TGTGCCAGCAGCCAAGTTTCAGATTCCTACGAGCAGTACTTC
CASSQVSDSYEQYF
>TRBV30|TRBJ1-6|.|.
TGTGCCTGGAGTGTACTGGGAATGGAGTCACCCCTCCACTTT
CAWSVLGMESPLHF
>TRBV7-7|TRBJ2-5|TRBD2|.
TGTGCCAGCAGCTCCAGACTAGCGGGAGGGGCGATGGGAGAGACCCAGTACTTC
CASSSRLAGGAMGETQYF
>TRBV5-6|TRBJ2-2|.|.
TGTGCCAGCAGTGACTACTTAAAAACCGGGGAGCTGTTTTTT
CASSDYLKTGELFF
>TRBV2|TRBJ1-4|TRBD1|.
TGTGCCAGCAGACCGGGACAGGGGACTGAAAAACTGTTTTTT
CASRPGQGTEKLFF
>TRBV18|TRBJ1-2|.|.
TGTGCCAGCTCACGGCCAGATTTGAGGGGCTACACCTTC
CASSRPDLRGYTF
>TRBV7-9|TRBJ1-2|.|once
TGTGCCAGCAGCCCTCACCTAACTAAGGGCTATGGCTACACCTTC
CASSPHLTKGYGYTF
>TRBV5-1|TRBJ1-1|.|.
TGCGCCAGCAAGTTAGGCCGCGGGGACACTGAAGCTTTCTTT
CASKLGRGDTEAFF
>TRBV2|TRBJ1-1|TRBD1|.
TGTGCCAGCAGTGAACAGGGGGCAAACACTGAAGCTTTCTTT
CASSEQGANTEAFF
>TRBV19|TRBJ2-2|.|.
TGTGCCAGTGACAGACAGTTGGGGGGGGAGCTGTTTTTT
CASDRQLGGELFF
>TRBV6-1|TRBJ2-7|.|once
TGTGCCAGCATAGATGGACACATCTACGAGCAGTACTTC
CASIDGHIYEQYF
>TRBV9|TRBJ1-1|.|.
TGTGCCAGCAGCGTAGGTTGGGGTCAAGGGGATATCACTGAAGCTTTCTTT
CASSVGWGQGDITEAFF
>TRBV5-1|TRBJ2-7|TRBD2|once
TGCGCCAGCAGCTTTAACAGCGGGACTAGCATAACCGAGCAGTACTTC
CASSFNSGTSITEQYF
>TRBV28|TRBJ2-7|TRBD2|.
TGTGCCAGCAGTCCACCGGGACTAGCGGGACACTATCCTTCCTACGAGCAGTACTTC
CASSPPGLAGHYPSYEQYF
>TRBV9|TRBJ2-7|TRBD1|.
TGTGCCAGCAACGAACAGGACAGGAGCTCCTACGAGCAGTACTTC
CASNEQDRSSYEQYF
>TRBV18|TRBJ2-5|TRBD2|.
TGTGCCAGCTCACAAGGCGGGAGGTCCGGGGAGACCCAGTACTTC
CASSQGGRSGETQYF
>TRBV7-9|TRBJ2-7|.|.
TGTGCCAGCACGCGGGACAGCTACGAGCAGTACTTC
CASTRDSYEQYF
>TRBV2|TRBJ2-1|TRBD2|.
TGTGCCAGCAGCGCATATTACCTAGCGGGTGGCCACAATGAGCAGTTCTTC
CASSAYYLAGGHNEQFF
>TRBV5-1|TRBJ1-4|.|.
TGCGCCAGCAGTGGCGGGTCCGAGAATGAAAAACTGTTTTTT
CASSGGSENEKLFF
>TRBV29-1|TRBJ1-1|.|.
TGCAGCGTTGAACCGTTATCTGGCACTGAAGCTTTCTTT
CSVEPLSGTEAFF
>TRBV6-6|TRBJ2-3|TRBD2|.
TGTGCCAGCAGTTACGACTGGGGGGGTTACACAGATACGCAGTATTTT
CASSYDWGGYTDTQYF
>TRBV2|TRBJ1-6|.|.
TGTGCCAGCAGTGAACGGGGACTGGGGCCCACTCATTCACCCCTCCACTTT
CASSERGLGPTHSPLHF
>TRBV27|TRBJ2-3|TRBD1|.
TGTGCCAGCAGTTCCGGGGACAGGCGCACAGATACGCAGTATTTT
CASSSGDRRTDTQYF
>TRBV9|TRBJ2-7|TRBD1|.
TGTGCCAGCAGCGCTTCCGGGACAGCCCCCAAGCAGTACTTC
CASSASGTAPKQYF
>TRBV28|TRBJ2-2|TRBD1|.
TGTGCCAGCAGAGGGACAGGGGGCACCGGGGAGCTGTTTTTT
CASRGTGGTGELFF
>TRBV29-1|TRBJ2-7|.|.
TGCAGCGCCGGGACCTCTGGGGAGCAGTACTTC
CSAGTSGEQYF
>TRBV29-1|TRBJ2-5|.|.
TGCAGCGCCCTATCCCCCCAAGAGACCCAGTACTTC
CSALSPQETQYF
>TRBV27|TRBJ2-3|.|.
TGTGCCAGCAGTTTAGCCCTCCAGTATACGCAGTATTTT
CASSLALQYTQYF
>TRBV30|TRBJ2-5|.|.
TGTGCCTGGCACCCAAAGCGAGAGACCCAGTACTTC
CAWHPKRETQYF
>TRBV5-1|TRBJ1-5|.|once
TGCGCCAGCAGCTTGGGGGGTAGCCATCAGCCCCAGCATTTT
CASSLGGSHQPQHF
>TRBV5-1|TRBJ2-5|.|.
TGCGCCAGCAGCTTAGAGGGTGAGGAGACCCAGTACTTC
CASSLEGEETQYF
>TRBV4-1|TRBJ2-5|TRBD2|.
TGCGCCAGCAGCCAAGAATGGAGCGGGAGAGTGACCCAGTACTTC
CASSQEWSGRVTQYF
>TRBV29-1|TRBJ2-7|.|.
TGCAGCGTCCTCGTCCGGGACCAGGACTTAATCTACGAGCAGTACTTC
CSVLVRDQDLIYEQYF
>TRBV10-1|TRBJ2-7|.|.
TGCGCCAGCAGTGAGGGCTCTTTTTCGGGCGAGCAGTACTTC
CASSEGSFSGEQYF
>TRBV30|TRBJ2-6|.|.
TGTGCCTGGAGTGCCGGAAGCTCTGGGGCCAACGTCCTGACTTTC
CAWSAGSSGANVLTF
>TRBV30|TRBJ1-4|.|.
TGTGCCTGGAGTTCGTCAAATGAAAAACTGTTTTTT
CAWSSSNEKLFF
>TRBV2|TRBJ1-2|TRBD1|.
TGTGCCAGCAGAGAGGGACAGACGGCTAACTATGGCTACACCTTC
CASREGQTANYGYTF